This entry lists 25 T cell receptor beta chains sequenced from one sample in a study of response to subunit inactivated influenza vaccine. Using its own MiXCR run on the RT-PCR reads, TCRdb lists one record per CDR3 protein. This table has over 150,000 distinct CDR3 sequences, approximately 15% appearing once. This specimen consisted of CD8+ T cells sorted from PBMCs, obtained about 5 days after vaccination. These receptors were obtained from a man aged 50 or older who received an inactivated influenza vaccine.

This clonotype was counted once. V usage is TRBV9 and J usage is TRBJ2-1, with D uncertain. This CDR3 is built from 14 residues. Trimming removed 0 bases at V and 8 bases at J, with 12 bases between. Looked up from germline, CDR1 is SGDLS and CDR2 is YYNGEE. This CDR3 reads CASSVARPEHEQFF. DNA for the CDR3: TGTGCCAGCAGCGTAGCTAGGCCGGAACATGAGCAGTTCTTC. The complete variable domain, with remaining parts taken from reference TRBV9 and TRBJ2-1, reads DSGVTQTPKHLITATGQRVTLRCSPRSGDLSVYWYQQSLDQGLQFLIQYYNGEERAKGNILERFSAQQFPDLHSELNLSSLELGDSALYFCASSVARPEHEQFFGPGTRLTVL.

The rearrangement joins TRBV2 to TRBJ1-5; unclear D gene. The CDR3 is 15 amino acids. Germline V gene data show CDR1 as SNHLY and CDR2 as FYNNEI. The V end lost 0 bases, the J end lost 0 bases, and 6 bases lay between the germline ends. The CDR3 sequence: CASSEAGYSNQPQHF. As DNA, the CDR3 is TGTGCCAGCAGTGAAGCAGGCTATAGCAATCAGCCCCAGCATTTT.

This clonotype was detected only a few times. V and J are TRBV7-9 and TRBJ2-7, with a tentative D call TRBD1 (5 bases). Germline V gene data show CDR1 as SEHNR and CDR2 as FQNEAQ (reference sequence). The CDR3 is 16 amino acids. V shed 5 bases and J shed 2 bases, with 19 bases lying between them. This CDR3 is CASSRSDRHFPYEQYF. CDR3 nucleotides: TGTGCCAGCAGCCGTTCAGACAGACACTTCCCCTACGAGCAGTACTTC. The whole variable domain, filled in from reference TRBV7-9 and TRBJ2-7, reads DTGVSQNPRHKITKRGQNVTFRCDPISEHNRLYWYRQTLGQGPEFLTYFQNEAQLEKSRLLSDRFSAERPKGSFSTLEIQRTEQGDSAMYLCASSRSDRHFPYEQYFGPGTRLTVT.

The V and J genes are TRBV19 and TRBJ2-7, with unresolved D. The V and J ends lost 6 bases and 2 bases respectively, with 11 bases between them. CDR3 size: 13 residues. Germline loops: CDR1 LNHDA, CDR2 SQIVND (reference sequence). For the CDR3, the DNA is TGTGCCAGTAGCCCTGGCCGACCCTACGAGCAGTACTTC. This translates into CASSPGRPYEQYF.

The chain couples TRBV20-1 to TRBJ2-7; 9 nucleotides line up with TRBD2. CDR3 size: 15 residues. V lost 6 bases and J lost 0; bases outside the gene matches: 9. Germline V lookup: CDR1 DFQATT, CDR2 SNEGSKA (reference sequence). The chain's CDR3 is CSAGPRLAASYEQYF. The CDR3 DNA reads TGCAGTGCCGGACCGAGACTAGCGGCCTCCTACGAGCAGTACTTC.

This clonotype was detected many times. The chain couples TRBV5-1 to TRBJ2-7; 7 bases align to TRBD2. This CDR3 spans 14 amino acids. Germline lookup yields CDR1 SGHRS and CDR2 YFSETQ. Trimming took 4 bases from V and 3 from J; bases not matched to a gene: 7. CDR3 DNA: TGCGCCAGCAGCCTATCTAGCGGCTTCTACGAGCAGTACTTC. Its protein product is CASSLSSGFYEQYF. The variable domain in full, with the rest retrieved from reference TRBV5-1 and TRBJ2-7, is KAGVTQTPRYLIKTRGQQVTLSCSPISGHRSVSWYQQTPGQGLQFLFEYFSETQRNKGNFPGRFSGRQFSNSRSEMNVSTLELGDSALYLCASSLSSGFYEQYFGPGTRLTVT.

This chain joins TRBV27 and TRBJ2-7, with D tentatively TRBD1 or TRBD2 (5 bases each). Germline CDR1 is MNHEY and CDR2 is SMNVEV (reference sequence). With 4 bases removed from V and 2 bases from J, the gap between germline ends came to 12 bases. The CDR3 runs 14 residues. As DNA, the CDR3 is TGTGCCAGCAGTTATCGGGGCGATACCTACGAGCAGTACTTC. This gives the protein CASSYRGDTYEQYF.

This clonotype was detected a few times. CDR3 protein: CATGAGTGNQPQHF. CDR3 DNA sequence: TGTGCCACCGGCGCAGGGACGGGCAATCAGCCCCAGCATTTT. The gene calls are TRBV24-1 and TRBJ1-5, with D possibly TRBD1 on 5 matching bases. Trimming removed 9 bases at V and 2 bases at J, with 13 bases between. The germline V gene has CDR1 KGHDR and CDR2 SFDVKD. There are 14 residues in the CDR3.

J is TRBJ2-1 and V is TRBV12-3 or TRBV12-4; 10 bases are a match to TRBD1. The ends lost 3 bases at V and 8 bases at J; junction bases unmatched: 10. The CDR3 spans 16 residues. The CDR3 nucleotides are TGTGCCAGCAGTTTGCCCCCGGGACAGGGGTTCTATGAGCAGTTCTTC. Its translation: CASSLPPGQGFYEQFF.

This clonotype came up a few times. The chain employs TRBV5-6 and TRBJ1-1, with 9 bases fitting TRBD1. V lost 2 bases and J lost 0; bases outside the gene matches: 8. The CDR3 runs 17 residues. Germline CDR1 is SGHDT and CDR2 is YYEEEE. CDR3 in DNA: TGTGCCAGCAGCTTCCTAGGACAGGGGATAATGAACACTGAAGCTTTCTTT. It is translated as CASSFLGQGIMNTEAFF.

The chain uses TRBV30 and TRBJ1-5; possible D gene TRBD1, 6 bases. V was shortened by 4 bases and J by 4 bases, with 11 bases between the two germline ends. The CDR3 length is 13 residues. From germline, CDR1 is GTSNPN and CDR2 SVGIG (reference sequence). DNA of the CDR3: TGTGCCTGGAAGAAGCAGGGGAATCAGCCCCAGCATTTT. Protein: CAWKKQGNQPQHF.

The rearrangement links TRBV7-2 to TRBJ2-3, with D tentatively TRBD2 (5 bases). CDR1 and CDR2 from the germline V gene are SGHTA and FQGNSA. The CDR3 sequence is 16 residues long. Trimming stripped 0 bases from V and 3 bases from J, with 13 bases between. The chain's CDR3 is CASSLATGWRTDTQYF. CDR3 coding DNA: TGTGCCAGCAGCTTAGCGACGGGATGGAGGACAGATACGCAGTATTTT.

This clonotype was picked up a small number of times. This chain uses TRBV2 with TRBJ2-7, with 10 bases matching TRBD1. Germline V gene lookup returns CDR1 SNHLY and CDR2 FYNNEI. CDR3 size: 13 residues. The CDR3 reads CAAGQGILYEQYF. In DNA form, the CDR3 reads TGTGCGGCGGGACAGGGGATCCTCTACGAGCAGTACTTC. Based on the CDR3 plus reference TRBV2 and TRBJ2-7, the full variable domain is EPEVTQTPSHQVTQMGQEVILRCVPISNHLYFYWYRQILGQKVEFLVSFYNNEISEKSEIFDDQFSVERPDGSNFTLKIRSTKLEDSAMYFCAAGQGILYEQYFGPGTRLTVT.

The chain couples TRBV12-3 or TRBV12-4 to TRBJ1-5; unclear D gene. The CDR3 has 15 amino acids. Trimming took 3 bases from V and 2 from J, leaving 11 bases between them. The CDR3: CASSFGRFRNQPQHF. CDR3 sequence (DNA): TGTGCCAGCAGTTTCGGCAGATTCCGCAATCAGCCCCAGCATTTT.

The genes are TRBV12-3 or TRBV12-4 and TRBJ2-1; maybe TRBD1 (5 bases). Trimming left V 2 bases short and J 0 bases short, with 11 bases between. This CDR3 is built from 16 residues. The CDR3 spells CASSLPTVFSYNEQFF. The CDR3 DNA follows: TGTGCCAGCAGTTTACCGACAGTTTTCTCCTACAATGAGCAGTTCTTC.

This clonotype was observed at least ten times. The chain couples TRBV5-1 to TRBJ2-1; 11 nucleotides line up with TRBD2. The J segment lost 7 bases and the V segment lost 2 bases, leaving 11 bases of the junction unmatched. The CDR3 length is 17 residues. Germline CDR1 SGHRS, CDR2 YFSETQ. The CDR3 DNA reads TGCGCCAGCAGCTTATTACTAGCGGGAGTTATTAAGAATGAGCAGTTCTTC. Its protein is CASSLLLAGVIKNEQFF.

This clonotype appeared a few times. The chain employs TRBV24-1 and TRBJ2-5; a weak D match, TRBD1 (6 bases). The ends were cut back, 3 bases at V and 3 bases at J, with 10 bases in the middle. The germline V gene has CDR1 KGHDR and CDR2 SFDVKD. There are 14 residues in the CDR3. CDR3 sequence: CATSDTGGEETQYF. CDR3 nucleotides: TGTGCCACCAGTGATACTGGGGGCGAAGAGACCCAGTACTTC.

The chain has TRBV11-1 and TRBJ2-1; TRBD2 matches at 9 bases. Trimming at V came to 4 bases and at J to 1 base, leaving 17 bases not matched to a gene. CDR1 and CDR2 from the germline V gene are SGHAT and FQDESV (reference sequence). There are 20 residues in the CDR3. In nucleotides, the CDR3 is TGTGCCAGCAGCTCCATGGCGGGAGGGCCCTTAGTCGTGTCCTACAATGAGCAGTTCTTC. As protein: CASSSMAGGPLVVSYNEQFF.

V usage is TRBV7-2 and J usage is TRBJ2-3; D remains unclear. Germline-derived CDR1 and CDR2 are SGHTA and FQGNSA. The ends were cut back, 2 bases at V and 4 bases at J, with 16 bases in the middle. The length of the CDR3 is 16 residues. The CDR3 spells CASSLWEHPNPDTQYF. The CDR3 DNA follows: TGTGCCAGCAGCTTATGGGAACACCCTAACCCAGATACGCAGTATTTT.

This rearrangement joins TRBV13 to TRBJ2-1; weak D call: TRBD2 (6 bases). The CDR3 totals 17 residues. Trimming cost V 4 bases and J 8 bases, with 24 bases left between them. Per germline, CDR1 PRHDT and CDR2 FYEKMQ (reference sequence). In DNA form, the CDR3 reads TGTGCCAGCAGCTCAAACCCCGGGACGGGGGTTGTGGATGAGCAGTTCTTC. It translates to CASSSNPGTGVVDEQFF.

CDR3 DNA sequence: TGCAGCGTTGAACTAACCACTAGCGGGAGGGCTTTCGAGCAGTACTTC. Protein: CSVELTTSGRAFEQYF. V usage is TRBV29-1 and J usage is TRBJ2-7, with 13 bases aligning to TRBD2. This CDR3 has 16 residues. The germline gives CDR1 SQVTM, CDR2 ANQGSEA. J was trimmed by 6 bases and V by 2 bases; bases with no gene match: 10.

This clonotype was seen a handful of times. V usage is TRBV4-3 and J usage is TRBJ2-1; 13 positions match TRBD2. After removal of 3 bases from V and 1 base from J, the junction contained 9 bases not matched to a gene. There are 19 residues in the CDR3. The germline V gene has CDR1 LGHNA and CDR2 YSLEER. The CDR3 DNA follows: TGCGCCAGCAGCCAGGGACTAGCGGGAATGGTAGCTTCCTACAATGAGCAGTTCTTC. It yields the protein CASSQGLAGMVASYNEQFF.

This clonotype has a count of ten or more. The chain joins TRBV27 to TRBJ1-5, with unresolved D. There are 12 residues in the CDR3. CDR1 is MNHEY, CDR2 SMNVEV, per germline (reference sequence). V shed 4 bases and J shed 2 bases, with 3 bases lying between them. The CDR3 is CASSSRNQPQHF. The CDR3, as DNA: TGTGCCAGCAGTTCCCGCAATCAGCCCCAGCATTTT.

This clonotype has more than one count but fewer than ten. The chain combines TRBV28 with TRBJ1-1, with D maybe TRBD1 (5 bases). The CDR3 extends over 17 amino acids. Germline V gene sequence: CDR1 MDHEN, CDR2 SYDVKM. V shed 3 bases and J shed 6 bases, with 23 bases lying between them. Written as DNA, the CDR3 is TGTGCCAGCAGTTTTTCCCCTCTGGGGCAGGGTGGACCTGAAGCTTTCTTT. It is translated as CASSFSPLGQGGPEAFF.

This clonotype was seen a few times. The chain employs TRBV12-3 or TRBV12-4 and TRBJ1-2, with no clear D. CDR3 length equals 13 residues. Trimming took off 2 bases at V and 4 bases at J, with 8 bases between the two ends. CDR3 amino acids: CASSLSVPYGYTF. As DNA, the CDR3 is TGTGCCAGCAGTTTATCAGTTCCCTATGGCTACACCTTC.